Described below is a single T cell receptor (beta chain) sequence and its context. The target antigen is unknown. Profiling relied on immunoSEQ multiplex PCR, and the TCRdb table lists in-frame clones only, not all of them. The data contain some 2.1 million clones, around 95% of them seen just once; the ten biggest clones take up about 1.6%. Selected positively for CCR7 and CD45RO-negative, naive CD8 cells excluded terminally differentiated effector memory CD45RA+ cells. The data were taken from a study of shared clonotypes between healthy human individuals. For the study at large: For every donor, three CD4 naive, three CD4 memory, two CD8 naive and one CD8 memory plates were used.

Study-wide results and caveats: Sharing of clonotypes among donors was expected to vary with sequencing depth. The study found 4.5% to 6% of naive CD4 clonotypes shared across a few donors.

This clonotype originated in a man in his late teens or twenties in good health. Some clones in this sample may be carry-over from other donors' samples. The sequenced sample consisted of naive CD8+ T cells from PBMCs.

CDR3 residues: CASSLVAGEGTGELFF. In DNA, the CDR3 is TGTGCCAGCAGCTTAGTGGCGGGAGAGGGCACCGGGGAGCTGTTTTTT. The chain joins TRBV7-7 to TRBJ2-2; 7 bases map to TRBD2. The CDR3 has 16 amino acids. Germline V CDR1 and CDR2: SSHAT, FNYEAQ (reference sequence). The J segment lost 4 bases and the V segment lost 1 base, leaving 6 bases of the junction unmatched.